The TCR beta chain under discussion was sequenced for a study of blood T cells in healthy people across ages. In its sample, this clonotype was seen a few times. Alongside a J-beta primer mix, a sample-barcoded 5' primer served in a second PCR lasting roughly 7 to 11 cycles. TCRdb used MiXCR to reprocess the 5' RACE reads, holding one entry per CDR3 protein. Found here are around 1.5 million distinct CDR3 sequences, roughly 59% of them singletons; the top ten hold roughly 7%. Sequencing input: blood. The sequence derives from a man aged 18 to 29 in good health.

Written as DNA, the CDR3 is TGCGCCAGCAGCTTGACCAGGGTAGACTACGAGCAGTACTTC. Residues: CASSLTRVDYEQYF. The chain couples TRBV5-1 to TRBJ2-7; possible D gene TRBD1, 5 bases. CDR1 is SGHRS, CDR2 YFSETQ, per germline. The CDR3 has 14 residues. V gave up 1 base and J gave up 3 bases, with 11 bases separating them.